This T cell receptor beta chain was identified in a study of identical twins. General study findings and limits: Out-of-frame alpha sequences that twins shared showed excess low generation probability.

TCRdb independently ran MiXCR on the 5' RACE reads; one entry per CDR3 protein. The sample includes 400,000 to 650,000 distinct CDR3 sequences, less than 25% of them seen just once. This CDR3 comprises 13 residues. V was shortened by 4 bases and J by 6 bases, with 13 bases between the two germline ends. Germline lookup yields CDR1 SGHRS and CDR2 YFSETQ. This clonotype was seen at least ten times. No antigen is known for it. These same records also appear under a second study, on T cells expressing NK-cell markers. That paper adds: Anti-gamma-delta TCR antibody use in several experiments restricted sorting to alpha-beta TCR T cells.

This receptor was identified in a woman in her late teens or twenties in good health. Sequenced: CD4+ T cells sorted from blood. The chain carries TRBV5-1 and TRBJ1-1; TRBD1 is a possible D gene (6 bases). The CDR3 spells CASSRGAPAEAFF. Here the CDR3 DNA reads TGCGCCAGCAGCCGGGGGGCTCCTGCTGAAGCTTTCTTT.